The 3 T cell receptor beta chains below come from one sample, sequenced in a study of T cells in Graves' hyperthyroidism and ophthalmopathy. Amplified TCR beta CDR3 regions came from RNA transcripts. The study used the HTBI primer set for a first-round RT-PCR of the TCR CDR3. TCRdb independently ran MiXCR on the multiplex PCR reads; one entry per CDR3 protein. The table lists hundreds of thousands of distinct CDR3 sequences, approximately 14% of them singletons. The sample taken for sequencing was blood. The receptor source for this set is a young woman with Graves' hyperthyroidism.

This clonotype was seen at least ten times. The rearrangement joins TRBV5-1 to TRBJ1-3; D is ambiguous. This CDR3 region has 13 residues. Germline V CDR1 and CDR2: SGHRS, YFSETQ. Trimming took off 4 bases at V and 0 bases at J, with 5 bases between the two ends. CDR3 in amino acids: CASSESSGNTIYF. The CDR3 region has the DNA TGCGCCAGCAGCGAGAGCTCTGGAAACACCATATATTTT.

The gene calls are TRBV7-2 and TRBJ1-3; D may be TRBD1 (6 bases). From germline, CDR1 is SGHTA and CDR2 FQGNSA. V dropped 1 base and J dropped 2 bases, with 9 bases sitting between them. CDR3 length: 15 amino acids. As DNA, the CDR3 is TGTGCCAGCAGCTTAGAGACAGGCCCTGGAAACACCATATATTTT. Residues: CASSLETGPGNTIYF.

The CDR3 bases are TGCGCCAGCAGCCAAGATTATCCCGAAAGGGGCGATGAGCAGTTCTTC. It yields the protein CASSQDYPERGDEQFF. The rearrangement joins TRBV4-3 to TRBJ2-1, with D possibly being TRBD1 (5 bases). Trimming removed 0 bases at V and 8 bases at J, with 17 bases between. The CDR3 spans 16 residues. The germline V gene has CDR1 LGHNA and CDR2 YSLEER.